These 24 T cell receptor beta chains share one sample of origin, sequenced in a study of neoadjuvant nivolumab and ipilimumab in lung cancer. Only in-frame clones appear in the TCRdb table, and some are missing; sequencing was by immunoSEQ multiplex PCR. The table records about 28,000 clones, approximately 83% of them present only once. The starting material was tumor tissue, obtained after neoadjuvant nivolumab, alone or with ipilimumab, at or shortly before surgery. These receptors were collected from an adult with non-small cell lung cancer.

As regards this clone: The junction differs from germline at one of its ends, possibly a read error. The CDR3 loop is CASSYSQGYGQYF. DNA for the CDR3: TGTGCCAGCAGTTATTCCCAGGGGTACGGGCAGTACTTC. The chain combines TRBV6-6 with TRBJ2-7; D possibly corresponds to TRBD1 (6 bases). Germline-derived CDR1 and CDR2 are MNHNY and SVGAGI (reference sequence). The CDR3 length is 13 residues.

V usage is TRBV9 and J usage is TRBJ1-5; D might be TRBD1 (5 bases). This CDR3 contains 15 residues. Trimming took 3 bases from V and 4 from J, leaving 14 bases between them. The V gene's germline CDR1 is SGDLS and CDR2 YYNGEE. Written as DNA, the CDR3 is TGTGCCAGCAGCGCGAACCTCGGACAAAATCAGCCCCAGCATTTT. The encoded protein is CASSANLGQNQPQHF.

V usage is TRBV5-1 and J usage is TRBJ1-4; D remains ambiguous. Germline CDR1 SGHRS, CDR2 YFSETQ. Trimming cost V 0 bases and J 13 bases, with 16 bases left between them. CDR3 length equals 14 residues. This CDR3 reads CASSLDTPEVGLFF. The DNA of the CDR3 is TGCGCCAGCAGCTTGGACACTCCCGAGGTCGGACTGTTTTTT.

This clone was seen only once. V and J are TRBV19 and TRBJ1-2; D is possibly TRBD1 (6 bases). CDR1 is LNHDA, CDR2 SQIVND, per germline (reference sequence). Trimming pared 8 bases from V and 4 bases from J, leaving 14 bases between. The CDR3 extends over 13 amino acids. CDR3: CASRAGEFYGYTF. For the CDR3, the DNA is TGTGCCAGTCGGGCAGGGGAATTCTATGGCTACACCTTC.

This clone appeared a single time. This rearrangement joins TRBV6-5 to TRBJ2-2, with D perhaps TRBD1 (5 bases). The length of the CDR3 is 15 residues. Trimming removed 0 bases at V and 4 bases at J, with 9 bases between. Per germline, CDR1 MNHEY and CDR2 SVGAGI. The CDR3 DNA follows: TGTGCCAGCAGTTACTCTACAGGCGCCACCGGGGAGCTGTTTTTT. This encodes CASSYSTGATGELFF.

This chain uses TRBV7-2 with TRBJ2-3, with D possibly called TRBD1 or TRBD2 (6 bases each). Deletions cut 2 bases from V and 0 bases from J, with 12 bases between. CDR3 length equals 16 residues. Per germline, CDR1 SGHTA and CDR2 FQGNSA. For the CDR3, the DNA is TGTGCCAGCAGCTTAATGGGGGCGGGAAGCACAGATACGCAGTATTTT. Translation: CASSLMGAGSTDTQYF.

V usage is TRBV19 and J usage is TRBJ1-6; D remains ambiguous. In germline, CDR1 is LNHDA, CDR2 SQIVND (reference sequence). With 4 bases removed from V and 9 bases from J, the gap between germline ends came to 10 bases. CDR3 length equals 13 residues. In DNA form, the CDR3 reads TGTGCCAGTAGTACTGGGGAGGGTTCACCCCTCCACTTT. It is translated as CASSTGEGSPLHF.

V usage is TRBV7-9 and J usage is TRBJ2-5; 10 bases agree with TRBD1. This CDR3 contains 15 residues. CDR1 is SEHNR and CDR2 is FQNEAQ in the germline V gene (reference sequence). V shed 1 base, J shed 5 bases, and the junction held 4 bases outside the gene matches. The CDR3 bases are TGTGCCAGCAGCTTAGGGGACAGGGGCCGGGAGACCCAGTACTTC. Protein sequence: CASSLGDRGRETQYF.

The CDR3 spells CASSLGLAAWGYEQYF. The CDR3 nucleotides are TGTGCCAGCAGCCTGGGACTAGCGGCCTGGGGATACGAGCAGTACTTC. This sequence joins TRBV5-6 and TRBJ2-7, with TRBD2 matching over 11 bases. Germline V gives CDR1 SGHDT, CDR2 YYEEEE. V gave up 4 bases and J gave up 4 bases; unmatched junction bases: 10. The CDR3 is made up of 16 amino acids.

The chain is built from TRBV10-3 and TRBJ1-1; D possibly corresponds to TRBD1 (6 bases). The CDR3 is made up of 12 amino acids. Germline loops: CDR1 ENHRY, CDR2 SYGVKD. V gave up 6 bases and J gave up 1 base, with 6 bases separating them. CDR3 amino acids: CAIRGQNTEAFF. CDR3 bases: TGTGCCATCAGGGGACAGAACACTGAAGCTTTCTTT.

The V call is TRBV20-1, the J call TRBJ2-7, with D possibly matching TRBD1 (5 bases). V was pared by 6 bases and J by 3 bases, with 6 bases between. This CDR3 has 10 residues. The germline V gene encodes CDR1 DFQATT and CDR2 SNEGSKA (reference sequence). The CDR3 sequence is CSAQGYEQYF. In nucleotides, the CDR3 is TGCAGTGCGCAGGGCTACGAGCAGTACTTC.

The chain joins TRBV5-8 to TRBJ1-6; D gene unclear. Germline V CDR1 and CDR2: SGHTS, YDEGEE. CDR3 size: 14 residues. V lost 2 bases, J lost 9 bases, and 12 bases lay in between. In DNA form, the CDR3 reads TGTGCCAGCAGCTTACGGACCGTGGGTTCACCCCTCCACTTT. It translates to CASSLRTVGSPLHF.

The chain links TRBV7-9 to TRBJ2-1; TRBD2 aligns across 11 bases. This CDR3 is built from 15 residues. Trimming took 0 bases from V and 9 from J; bases not matched to a gene: 4. Per germline, CDR1 SEHNR and CDR2 FQNEAQ (reference sequence). The CDR3 loop reads CASSLALAGGGEQFF. DNA for the CDR3: TGTGCCAGCAGCTTAGCGCTAGCGGGAGGAGGTGAGCAGTTCTTC.

The CDR3 bases are TGTGCCAGCAGCCTACAGGGGGCAGCTTACGAGCAGTACTTC. Its translation is CASSLQGAAYEQYF. The chain has TRBV14 and TRBJ2-7, with TRBD1 identical over 9 bases. The CDR3 runs to 14 residues. CDR1 SGHDN and CDR2 FVKESK come from the germline V gene. V lost 4 bases to trimming and J lost 4 bases; unmatched junction nucleotides: 5. Full variable domain (rest looked up from reference TRBV14 and TRBJ2-7): EAGVTQFPSHSVIEKGQTVTLRCDPISGHDNLYWYRRVMGKEIKFLLHFVKESKQDESGMPNNRFLAERTGGTYSTLKVQPAELEDSGVYFCASSLQGAAYEQYFGPGTRLTVT.

CDR3 amino acids: CASSSKTSGGDLEQFF. In nucleotides, the CDR3 is TGTGCCAGCAGCTCTAAGACTAGCGGGGGGGACTTGGAGCAGTTCTTC. This chain links TRBV5-4 with TRBJ2-1, with 14 bases that match TRBD2. The CDR3 extends over 16 amino acids. With 3 bases clipped from V and 10 bases from J, the junction kept 9 bases outside the gene matches. Germline CDR1 and CDR2: SGHNT and YYREEE (reference sequence).

V is TRBV14 and J is TRBJ1-4; no clear D gene. Trimming shortened V by 6 bases and J by 7 bases, and 9 bases separated the two germline ends. This CDR3 is built from 12 residues. Germline CDR1 reads SGHDN; CDR2 reads FVKESK. The CDR3 nucleotides read TGTGCCAGCAGTCGACCGGGTGAAAAACTGTTTTTT. Translated, it gives CASSRPGEKLFF.

The chain is built from TRBV6-5 and TRBJ1-1; D is perhaps TRBD1 (6 bases). Germline lookup yields CDR1 MNHEY and CDR2 SVGAGI. This CDR3 has 13 residues. The V and J ends lost 6 bases and 5 bases respectively, with 13 bases between them. The CDR3 sequence is CASSLQGGTEAFF. CDR3 DNA: TGTGCCAGCAGCTTACAGGGTGGGACTGAAGCTTTCTTT.

This clone counts as medium-sized. V gene TRBV7-6 combines with J gene TRBJ2-1; D remains unclear. The CDR3 runs 17 residues. V gave up 0 bases and J gave up 3 bases, with 15 bases separating them. In germline, CDR1 is SGHVS, CDR2 FNYEAQ. The CDR3 protein is CASSLARSTYGYNEQFF. The CDR3, as DNA: TGTGCCAGCAGCTTAGCGCGTTCCACCTACGGCTACAATGAGCAGTTCTTC.

The chain links TRBV25-1 to TRBJ2-3; either TRBD1 or TRBD2 may fit D (6 bases each). CDR1 MGHDK and CDR2 SYGVNS come from the germline V gene. V was cut by 4 bases and J by 2 bases, with 22 bases left in between. CDR3 length: 18 amino acids. CDR3 sequence reads: CASSATTARDKYTDTQYF. CDR3 nucleotides: TGTGCCAGCAGTGCCACCACGGCGCGGGACAAGTACACAGATACGCAGTATTTT. Together with reference TRBV25-1 and TRBJ2-3, the CDR3 gives the full variable domain: EADIYQTPRYLVIGTGKKITLECSQTMGHDKMYWYQQDPGMELHLIHYSYGVNSTEKGDLSSESTVSRIRTEHFPLTLESARPSHTSQYLCASSATTARDKYTDTQYFGPGTRLTVL.

The rearrangement uses TRBV7-2 and TRBJ1-6, with 11 bases aligning to TRBD1. The V and J ends lost 1 base and 10 bases, in that order; junction bases with no gene match: 6. Looked up from germline, CDR1 is SGHTA and CDR2 is FQGNSA. CDR3 length: 16 amino acids. In nucleotides, the CDR3 is TGTGCCAGCAGCTTAGAGGACAGGGGGCTATGGTCACCCCTCCACTTT. It codes for CASSLEDRGLWSPLHF.

This sequence joins TRBV5-1 and TRBJ1-4; maybe TRBD1 (6 bases). The germline CDR1 and CDR2 sequences are SGHRS and YFSETQ. The CDR3 runs 14 residues. V was trimmed by 2 bases and J by 7 bases, leaving 12 bases between them. CDR3 sequence: CASSFMGAFEKLFF. CDR3 coding DNA: TGCGCCAGCAGCTTTATGGGGGCGTTTGAAAAACTGTTTTTT. The full variable domain, in which reference TRBV5-1 and TRBJ1-4 provide the parts outside the CDR3, is KAGVTQTPRYLIKTRGQQVTLSCSPISGHRSVSWYQQTPGQGLQFLFEYFSETQRNKGNFPGRFSGRQFSNSRSEMNVSTLELGDSALYLCASSFMGAFEKLFFGSGTQLSVL.

CDR3: CASIQEDSVFYEQYF. CDR3 nucleotides: TGTGCCAGCATTCAGGAGGATTCAGTTTTTTACGAGCAGTACTTC. The chain recombines TRBV6-6 with TRBJ2-7, with TRBD2 as a possible D gene (5 bases). This CDR3 region has 15 residues. V was trimmed by 7 bases and J by 4 bases, leaving 20 bases between them. Germline lookup yields CDR1 MNHNY and CDR2 SVGAGI (reference sequence).

Within the sample, this clone is medium-sized. The chain joins TRBV9 to TRBJ1-2; 10 bases fit TRBD1. J was trimmed by 13 bases and V by 0 bases; bases with no gene match: 6. The germline V gene has CDR1 SGDLS and CDR2 YYNGEE. This CDR3 is built from 13 residues. Here the CDR3 reads CASSVALDRGPTF. The CDR3 DNA reads TGTGCCAGCAGCGTAGCTCTCGACAGGGGGCCCACCTTC.

CDR3 sequence reads: CATKHGETEAFF. Here the CDR3 DNA reads TGTGCCACGAAACATGGAGAGACTGAAGCTTTCTTT. J is TRBJ1-1 and V is TRBV6-5, with D unresolved. The length of the CDR3 is 12 residues. CDR1 is MNHEY and CDR2 is SVGAGI in the germline V gene. V was pared by 10 bases and J by 5 bases, with 14 bases between.